These 22 T cell receptor beta chains share one sample of origin, sequenced in a study of cytomegalovirus exposure and HLA in healthy donors. Primers for the PCR totalled 60 Vbeta and 13 Jbeta. Libraries were prepared by immunoSEQ multiplex PCR; TCRdb keeps only in-frame clonotypes and omits some of them. The data contain 190,000 or so clones, 75% to 85% of them singletons. Sequences were obtained from PBMCs. The receptors stem from a male donor in good health and CMV-seropositive.

The chain combines TRBV19 with TRBJ1-5, with TRBD1 as a possible D gene (5 bases). CDR1 is LNHDA, CDR2 SQIVND, per germline (reference sequence). Trimming took off 3 bases at V and 0 bases at J, with 9 bases between the two ends. The CDR3 runs 15 residues. This CDR3 is CASSILGGSNQPQHF. The CDR3 DNA sequence: TGTGCCAGTAGTATCCTCGGGGGTAGCAATCAGCCCCAGCATTTT.

This clone has only a few counts. The chain is built from TRBV30 and TRBJ2-3; 12 bases align to TRBD2. Germline V gene sequence: CDR1 GTSNPN, CDR2 SVGIG (reference sequence). The CDR3 totals 17 residues. J gave up 1 base and V 1 base, and 6 bases lay outside the gene matches. CDR3 residues: CAWSAPSGRAGTDTQYF. The CDR3 bases are TGTGCCTGGAGTGCGCCTAGCGGGAGGGCCGGCACAGATACGCAGTATTTT.

This chain connects TRBV27 to TRBJ2-7, with 8 bases that match TRBD1. The junction had 6 bases not matched to a gene; V was cut back by 8 bases and J by 0 bases. Germline V gene sequence: CDR1 MNHEY, CDR2 SMNVEV (reference sequence). This CDR3 has 14 residues. The CDR3 region has the DNA TGTGCCAGCGGGTCCAGGGGGCACTCCTACGAGCAGTACTTC. Amino acid sequence: CASGSRGHSYEQYF.

V is TRBV29-1 and J is TRBJ2-1, with a possible D match to TRBD1 (6 bases). V was shortened by 5 bases and J by 0 bases, with 11 bases between the two germline ends. CDR1 SQVTM and CDR2 ANQGSEA come from the germline V gene. CDR3 length: 14 residues. CDR3 bases: TGCAGCGTTTTGGGACACCCCTCCTACAATGAGCAGTTCTTC. It is translated as CSVLGHPSYNEQFF.

The genes are TRBV7-7 and TRBJ2-7, with a possible D match to TRBD1 (6 bases). The CDR3 loop spans 14 amino acids. Deletions cut 4 bases from V and 6 bases from J, with 16 bases between. Germline-derived CDR1 and CDR2 are SSHAT and FNYEAQ (reference sequence). The CDR3 region is CASSSQGLGSEQYF. The CDR3 region has the DNA TGTGCCAGCAGCTCACAGGGTTTGGGGAGCGAGCAGTACTTC.

The chain combines TRBV4-3 with TRBJ1-6; 8 bases agree with TRBD1. The CDR3 runs to 14 residues. V lost 5 bases and J lost 9; bases outside the gene matches: 6. Germline assignment: CDR1 LGHNA and CDR2 YSLEER. The CDR3 DNA is TGCGCCAGCAGCAAGGACAGGGTGGGTTCACCCCTCCACTTT. Its protein product is CASSKDRVGSPLHF.

The rearrangement uses TRBV6-4 and TRBJ1-1, with 7 bases matching TRBD1. Losses at the gene ends were 11 bases for V and 1 base for J; bases not matched to a gene: 7. The CDR3 is 13 residues long. Germline CDR1 and CDR2: MRHNA and SNTAGT. The CDR3, as DNA: TGTGCCCCCAAGGGACAGAAGAACACTGAAGCTTTCTTT. Its translation is CAPKGQKNTEAFF.

The chain joins TRBV4-3 to TRBJ2-7; 7 bases align to TRBD1. The CDR3 has 14 amino acids. CDR1 and CDR2 (germline): LGHNA, YSLEER. The V segment lost 1 base and the J segment 4 bases; nucleotides outside the gene matches: 4. The CDR3 nucleotides are TGCGCCAGCAGCCAAGCGGCAGGGGGATACGAGCAGTACTTC. The encoded protein is CASSQAAGGYEQYF.

V usage is TRBV18 and J usage is TRBJ2-2; D is perhaps TRBD1 (6 bases). This CDR3 is built from 15 residues. Germline V gives CDR1 KGHSH, CDR2 LQKENI. V was shortened by 6 bases and J by 3 bases, with 14 bases between the two germline ends. The DNA for the CDR3 is TGTGCCAGCTCGCAAGTACCAGGGGACACCGGGGAGCTGTTTTTT. Translation: CASSQVPGDTGELFF. Full variable domain (outside the CDR3, taken from reference TRBV18 and TRBJ2-2): NAGVMQNPRHLVRRRGQEARLRCSPMKGHSHVYWYRQLPEEGLKFMVYLQKENIIDESGMPKERFSAEFPKEGPSILRIQQVVRGDSAAYFCASSQVPGDTGELFFGEGSRLTVL.

This clone was recorded only once. The CDR3 DNA reads as TGTGCCAGCAGCCAAGATAGGAGGCCCAGCACAGATACGCAGTATTTT. It is translated as CASSQDRRPSTDTQYF. The chain carries TRBV14 and TRBJ2-3; D may be TRBD2 (5 bases). The germline V gene encodes CDR1 SGHDN and CDR2 FVKESK. The V end lost 0 bases, the J end lost 0 bases, and 10 bases lay between the germline ends. This CDR3 spans 16 amino acids.

CDR3 protein: CASRRDSFVTEAFF. The CDR3 DNA reads TGTGCCAGCAGACGGGACAGCTTTGTCACCGAAGCTTTCTTT. J is TRBJ1-1 and V is TRBV28; TRBD1 matches at 7 bases. Per the germline V gene, CDR1 is MDHEN and CDR2 is SYDVKM. V trimming: 6 bases; J trimming: 8 bases; junction bases outside the gene matches: 12. The CDR3 length is 14 residues.

This clone was seen just once. This chain links TRBV6-1 with TRBJ2-3; TRBD1 agrees at 7 bases. After removal of 6 bases from V and 4 bases from J, the junction contained 4 bases not matched to a gene. The CDR3 extends over 13 amino acids. CDR1 is MNHNS, CDR2 SASEGT, per germline. This chain's CDR3 is CASRRDRPDTQYF. The CDR3 DNA reads TGTGCCAGCAGGAGGGACAGACCAGATACGCAGTATTTT.

As to this clone: The sample holds other DNA sequences that translate to the same CDR3. The genes are TRBV9 and TRBJ2-2, with D tentatively TRBD1 (6 bases). This CDR3 contains 16 residues. Trimming removed 0 bases from V and 2 bases from J, with 11 bases in between. CDR1 is SGDLS and CDR2 is YYNGEE in the germline V gene. The CDR3 here is CASSVAAGANTGELFF. In DNA, the CDR3 is TGTGCCAGCAGCGTAGCGGCAGGGGCCAACACCGGGGAGCTGTTTTTT.

The chain employs TRBV11-2 and TRBJ2-1; 12 positions agree with TRBD2. There are 16 residues in the CDR3. CDR1 and CDR2 from the germline V gene are SGHAT and FQNNGV. The V segment lost 3 bases and the J segment 6 bases; nucleotides outside the gene matches: 6. The CDR3 reads CASSFILAGGGNEQFF. For the CDR3, the DNA is TGTGCCAGCAGCTTTATACTAGCGGGGGGCGGCAATGAGCAGTTCTTC. The variable domain in full, with the rest retrieved from reference TRBV11-2 and TRBJ2-1, is EAGVAQSPRYKIIEKRQSVAFWCNPISGHATLYWYQQILGQGPKLLIQFQNNGVVDDSQLPKDRFSAERLKGVDSTLKIQPAKLEDSAVYLCASSFILAGGGNEQFFGPGTRLTVL.

This chain's CDR3 is CASSAGGQGSYNSPLHF. CDR3 nucleotides: TGTGCCAGCAGCGCTGGGGGACAGGGCTCGTATAATTCACCCCTCCACTTT. V usage is TRBV9 and J usage is TRBJ1-6; 9 bases line up with TRBD1. The V and J ends lost 3 bases and 4 bases, in that order; junction bases with no gene match: 8. Germline loops: CDR1 SGDLS, CDR2 YYNGEE. This CDR3 comprises 17 residues.

This chain uses TRBV6-5 with TRBJ2-7; D possibly corresponds to TRBD2 (6 bases). CDR1 MNHEY and CDR2 SVGAGI come from the germline V gene. The CDR3 is made up of 15 amino acids. Trimming stripped 0 bases from V and 3 bases from J, with 12 bases between. The CDR3: CASSYSRGPSYEQYF. In DNA, the CDR3 is TGTGCCAGCAGTTACTCGCGGGGCCCAAGCTACGAGCAGTACTTC.

V gene TRBV29-1 combines with J gene TRBJ2-7; weak D call: TRBD2 (5 bases). The germline V gene has CDR1 SQVTM and CDR2 ANQGSEA. V was trimmed by 3 bases and J by 3 bases, leaving 12 bases between them. The CDR3 has 13 residues. The CDR3 spells CSVDGVKGYEQYF. In DNA form, the CDR3 reads TGCAGCGTTGACGGGGTAAAGGGCTACGAGCAGTACTTC.

This sequence joins TRBV27 and TRBJ2-5; TRBD1 might be the D (6 bases). Matching the DNA end better, TRBJ2-7 makes the J call doubtful. Germline assignment: CDR1 MNHEY and CDR2 SMNVEV (reference sequence). This CDR3 is built from 12 residues. CDR3 amino acids: CASSMPRGEQYF. The CDR3, as DNA: TGTGCCAGCAGTATGCCCAGGGGCGAGCAGTACTTC.

About this clone: Other DNA sequences within the sample encode an identical CDR3. The chain employs TRBV5-6 and TRBJ2-7; 8 bases are a match to TRBD1. The CDR3 is made up of 14 amino acids. Germline CDR1 SGHDT, CDR2 YYEEEE. The junction had 9 bases not matched to a gene; V was cut back by 4 bases and J by 6 bases. The CDR3 spells CASSIGQGLSEQYF. CDR3 nucleotides: TGTGCCAGCAGCATCGGACAGGGCTTAAGCGAGCAGTACTTC.

The V and J genes are TRBV19 and TRBJ1-4; D may be TRBD1 (5 bases). This CDR3 region has 13 residues. With 4 bases removed from V and 7 bases from J, the gap between germline ends came to 10 bases. Per germline, CDR1 LNHDA and CDR2 SQIVND (reference sequence). The CDR3 nucleotides are TGTGCCAGTAGTAGCCAGGGCGGTGAAAAACTGTTTTTT. It specifies CASSSQGGEKLFF.

The chain has TRBV4-2 and TRBJ2-7; TRBD2 is a possible D gene (7 bases). Per germline, CDR1 LGHNA and CDR2 YNFKEQ. The ends were cut back, 6 bases at V and 5 bases at J, with 14 bases in the middle. The CDR3 runs to 13 residues. CDR3 DNA sequence: TGTGCCAGCAGGCTGGGGGGGCAGGACGAGCAGTACTTC. This translates into CASRLGGQDEQYF.

This chain joins TRBV6-6 and TRBJ2-2; D is ambiguous. Germline lookup yields CDR1 MNHNY and CDR2 SVGAGI (reference sequence). V was shortened by 5 bases and J by 2 bases, with 12 bases between the two germline ends. The CDR3 is made up of 15 amino acids. This CDR3 reads CASSTFRANTGELFF. CDR3 nucleotides: TGTGCCAGCAGTACCTTTCGAGCCAACACCGGGGAGCTGTTTTTT.